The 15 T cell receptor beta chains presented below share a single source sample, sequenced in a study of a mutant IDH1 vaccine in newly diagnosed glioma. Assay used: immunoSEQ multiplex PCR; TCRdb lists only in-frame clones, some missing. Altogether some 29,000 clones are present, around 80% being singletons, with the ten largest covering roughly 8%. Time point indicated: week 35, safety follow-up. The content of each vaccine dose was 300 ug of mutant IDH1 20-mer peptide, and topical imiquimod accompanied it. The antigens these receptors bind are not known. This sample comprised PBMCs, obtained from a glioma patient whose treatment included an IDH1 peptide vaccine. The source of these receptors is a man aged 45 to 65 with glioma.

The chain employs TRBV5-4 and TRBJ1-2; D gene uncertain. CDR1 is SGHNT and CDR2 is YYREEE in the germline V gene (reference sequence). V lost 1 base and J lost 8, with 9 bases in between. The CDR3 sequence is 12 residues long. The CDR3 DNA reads TGTGCCAGCAGCTTGATGGGCGGCGGCTACACCTTC. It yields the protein CASSLMGGGYTF.

The CDR3 sequence: CASSSKAPDRGIKGANVLTF. For the CDR3, the DNA is TGCGCCAGCAGCTCGAAGGCCCCGGACAGGGGCATTAAGGGGGCCAACGTCCTGACTTTC. V gene TRBV5-1 combines with J gene TRBJ2-6; 9 bases fit TRBD1. V trimming: 3 bases; J trimming: 4 bases; junction bases outside the gene matches: 17. The germline V gene encodes CDR1 SGHRS and CDR2 YFSETQ. The CDR3 consists of 20 residues.

The CDR3 reads CASSGAMTAGNTIYF. CDR3 coding DNA: TGTGCCTCATCAGGGGCAATGACTGCTGGAAACACCATATATTTT. The J gene is TRBJ1-3, the V gene TRBV10-3; tentatively, D is TRBD1 (6 bases). Between the trimmed V and J ends, which lost 11 bases and 2 bases, there was a span of 19 bases. This CDR3 is 15 amino acids long. The germline CDR1 and CDR2 sequences are ENHRY and SYGVKD.

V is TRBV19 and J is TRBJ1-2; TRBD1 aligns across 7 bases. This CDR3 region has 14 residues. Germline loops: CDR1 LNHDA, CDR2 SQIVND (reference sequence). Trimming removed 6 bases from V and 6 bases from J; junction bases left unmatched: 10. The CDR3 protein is CASRDPGQWDGYTF. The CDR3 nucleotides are TGTGCCAGTAGGGACCCGGGACAGTGGGATGGCTACACCTTC.

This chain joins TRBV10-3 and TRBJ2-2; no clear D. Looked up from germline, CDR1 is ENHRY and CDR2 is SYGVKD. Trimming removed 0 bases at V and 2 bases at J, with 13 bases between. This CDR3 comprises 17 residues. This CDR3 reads CAISESSGKGNTGELFF. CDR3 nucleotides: TGTGCCATCAGTGAGTCGAGTGGAAAGGGAAACACCGGGGAGCTGTTTTTT.

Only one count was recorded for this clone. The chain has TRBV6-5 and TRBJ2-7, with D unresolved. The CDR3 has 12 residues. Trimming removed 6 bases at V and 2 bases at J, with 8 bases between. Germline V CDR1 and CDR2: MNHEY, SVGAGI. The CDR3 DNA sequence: TGTGCCAGCAGCCCTGACACCTACGAGCAGTACTTC. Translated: CASSPDTYEQYF.

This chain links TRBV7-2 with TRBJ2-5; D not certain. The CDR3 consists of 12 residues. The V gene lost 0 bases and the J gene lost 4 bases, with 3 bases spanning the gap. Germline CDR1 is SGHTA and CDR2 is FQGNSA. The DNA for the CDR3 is TGTGCCAGCAGCTTAGCTAGAGAGACCCAGTACTTC. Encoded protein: CASSLARETQYF. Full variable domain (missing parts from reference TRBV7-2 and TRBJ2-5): GAGVSQSPSNKVTEKGKDVELRCDPISGHTALYWYRQSLGQGLEFLIYFQGNSAPDKSGLPSDRFSAERTGGSVSTLTIQRTQQEDSAVYLCASSLARETQYFGPGTRLLVL.

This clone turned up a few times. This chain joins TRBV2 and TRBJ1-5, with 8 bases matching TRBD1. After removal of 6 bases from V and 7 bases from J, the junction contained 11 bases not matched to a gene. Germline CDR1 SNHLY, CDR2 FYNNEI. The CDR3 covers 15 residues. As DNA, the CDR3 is TGTGCCAGCAGGGTGGAAACAGGGGGAAGGCAGCCCCAGCATTTT. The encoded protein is CASRVETGGRQPQHF.

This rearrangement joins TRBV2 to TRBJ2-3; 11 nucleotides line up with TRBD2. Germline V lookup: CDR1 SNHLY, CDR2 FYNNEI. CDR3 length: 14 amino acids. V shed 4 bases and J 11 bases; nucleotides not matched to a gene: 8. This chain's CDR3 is CASSATSGTLGQYF. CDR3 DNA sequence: TGTGCCAGCAGTGCGACTAGCGGGACGCTTGGGCAGTATTTT.

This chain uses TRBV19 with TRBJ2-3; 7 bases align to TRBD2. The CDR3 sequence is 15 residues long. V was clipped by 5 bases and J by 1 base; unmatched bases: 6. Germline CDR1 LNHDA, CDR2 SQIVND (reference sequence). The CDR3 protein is CASSGSGARTDTQYF. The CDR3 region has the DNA TGTGCCAGTAGTGGAAGCGGGGCCCGCACAGATACGCAGTATTTT.

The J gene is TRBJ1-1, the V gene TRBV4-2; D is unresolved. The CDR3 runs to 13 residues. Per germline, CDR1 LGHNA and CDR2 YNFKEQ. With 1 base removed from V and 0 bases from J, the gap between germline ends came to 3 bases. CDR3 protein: CASSQGMNTEAFF. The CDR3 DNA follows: TGTGCCAGCAGCCAAGGAATGAACACTGAAGCTTTCTTT.

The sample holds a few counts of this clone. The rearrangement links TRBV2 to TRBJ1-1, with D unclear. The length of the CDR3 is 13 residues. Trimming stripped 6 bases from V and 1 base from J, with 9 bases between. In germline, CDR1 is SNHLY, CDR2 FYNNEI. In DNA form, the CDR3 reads TGTGCCAGCAGGTACGAAGAGAACACTGAAGCTTTCTTT. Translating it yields CASRYEENTEAFF.

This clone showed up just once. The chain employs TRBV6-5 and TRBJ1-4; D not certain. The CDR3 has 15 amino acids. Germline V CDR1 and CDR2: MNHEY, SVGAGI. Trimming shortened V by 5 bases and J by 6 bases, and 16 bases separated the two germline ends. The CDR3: CASSLTGKGYEKLFF. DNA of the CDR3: TGTGCCAGCAGTCTTACCGGGAAAGGATATGAAAAACTGTTTTTT.

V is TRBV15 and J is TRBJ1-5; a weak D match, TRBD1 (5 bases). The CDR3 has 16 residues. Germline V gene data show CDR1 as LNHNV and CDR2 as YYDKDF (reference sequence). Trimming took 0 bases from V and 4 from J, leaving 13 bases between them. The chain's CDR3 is CATSRDLGRANQPQHF. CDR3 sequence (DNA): TGTGCCACCAGCAGAGATCTGGGCAGGGCGAATCAGCCCCAGCATTTT.

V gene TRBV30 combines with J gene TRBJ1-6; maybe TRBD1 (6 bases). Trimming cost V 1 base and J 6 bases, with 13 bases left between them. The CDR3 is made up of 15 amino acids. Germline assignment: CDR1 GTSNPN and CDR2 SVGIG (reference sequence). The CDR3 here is CAWSGSRGFNSPLHF. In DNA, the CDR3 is TGTGCCTGGAGTGGGTCCAGGGGATTTAATTCACCCCTCCACTTT.